The text below deals with one T cell receptor beta chain. What it binds is not known. CD4+ cells of the naive, central memory, regulatory and stem cell-like memory types were sorted via CD45RO/CCR7/CD25/CD127/CD95/CD27. Expressed TCRB transcripts got sequenced, as all isolated RNA was reverse transcribed. Sequencing was performed with immunoSEQ multiplex PCR; in TCRdb, only in-frame clones are kept and a portion is missing. Among 350,000 to 400,000 clones listed, roughly 16% were seen once. This CDR3 spans 15 amino acids. Unmatched junction bases numbered 5, after V lost 0 bases and J lost 5 bases. CDR1 SGHNT and CDR2 YYREEE come from the germline V gene (reference sequence). This sample is drawn from a study of beta chain features in type 1 diabetes. Overall study results and limits: Resolution of whether HLA type affects TCRB rearrangement was not achieved here.

The TCR sequence derives from a young woman in good health. This chain joins TRBV5-4 and TRBJ2-7; 10 positions agree with TRBD2. Sequencing used naive CD4+ T cells from blood. The CDR3 here is CASSLAAGGPHEQYF. The CDR3 DNA reads TGTGCCAGCAGCTTGGCAGCGGGAGGGCCCCACGAGCAGTACTTC.